One and the same sample provided the 23 T cell receptor beta chains below, sequenced in a study of T cells in Graves' hyperthyroidism and ophthalmopathy. Amplified TCR beta CDR3 regions derived from RNA transcripts. During a first-round RT-PCR of the TCR CDR3, the HTBI primer set was used. TCRdb processed the multiplex PCR reads anew with MiXCR; each CDR3 protein has one entry. Among about 360,000 distinct CDR3 sequences, 13% were seen once, and the ten largest hold around 9.2%. The sample taken for sequencing was blood. These receptor sequences come from a woman between 18 and 30 years old with Graves' hyperthyroidism.

This clonotype has a count of ten or more. The chain joins TRBV6-5 to TRBJ1-1; D gene ambiguous. CDR3 length: 13 amino acids. Trimming removed 2 bases from V and 2 bases from J, with 6 bases in between. Germline loops: CDR1 MNHEY, CDR2 SVGAGI. CDR3 nucleotide sequence: TGTGCCAGCAGTTACGAATCCAACACTGAAGCTTTCTTT. It encodes CASSYESNTEAFF.

There are many counts of this clonotype. This chain connects TRBV3-1 to TRBJ2-5, with D possibly called TRBD1 or TRBD2 (5 bases each). The CDR3 has 15 amino acids. Germline CDR1 LGHDT, CDR2 YNNKEL (reference sequence). V was clipped by 0 bases and J by 5 bases, with 13 bases between them. The CDR3 nucleotides are TGTGCCAGCAGCCAAGACAGGGACGGCGAGGAGACCCAGTACTTC. It codes for CASSQDRDGEETQYF.

The sample holds many counts of this clonotype. The V and J genes are TRBV28 and TRBJ1-2; TRBD1 aligns across 7 bases. CDR1 is MDHEN and CDR2 is SYDVKM in the germline V gene. V shed 7 bases, J shed 6 bases, and the junction held 14 bases outside the gene matches. The CDR3 runs 15 residues. The CDR3 DNA reads as TGTGCCAGCACCATACCCCAGGAGGGGGCAGATGGCTACACCTTC. It translates to CASTIPQEGADGYTF.

This clonotype was detected many times. The chain links TRBV12-3 or TRBV12-4 to TRBJ2-3, with D hard to call. V was shortened by 2 bases and J by 3 bases, with 9 bases between the two germline ends. This CDR3 comprises 14 residues. DNA of the CDR3: TGTGCCAGCAGTTTACTAACCCTAACAGATACGCAGTATTTT. Amino acids: CASSLLTLTDTQYF.

This clonotype was seen many times. The chain employs TRBV2 and TRBJ2-7, with TRBD2 as a possible D gene (6 bases). The CDR3 spans 15 residues. V was pared by 7 bases and J by 0 bases, with 16 bases between. Germline V gene sequence: CDR1 SNHLY, CDR2 FYNNEI. CDR3 DNA sequence: TGTGCCAGCACTAAGACTAGGGCGGGCTCCTACGAGCAGTACTTC. Its protein product is CASTKTRAGSYEQYF. The variable domain in full, with the rest retrieved from reference TRBV2 and TRBJ2-7, is EPEVTQTPSHQVTQMGQEVILRCVPISNHLYFYWYRQILGQKVEFLVSFYNNEISEKSEIFDDQFSVERPDGSNFTLKIRSTKLEDSAMYFCASTKTRAGSYEQYFGPGTRLTVT.

This clonotype occurred many times. J is TRBJ2-1 and V is TRBV24-1; no reliable D call. Germline CDR1 KGHDR, CDR2 SFDVKD. V lost 5 bases and J lost 7, with 8 bases in between. The CDR3 runs 12 residues. CDR3 nucleotides: TGTGCCACCAGTGTCAGTTTGAATGAGCAGTTCTTC. The encoded protein is CATSVSLNEQFF.

In this sample, this clonotype turned up many times. The V gene is TRBV12-3 or TRBV12-4, the J gene TRBJ1-6; the D gene is possibly TRBD1 (5 bases). CDR3 size: 15 residues. The ends were cut back, 3 bases at V and 7 bases at J, with 13 bases in the middle. CDR3 nucleotide sequence: TGTGCCAGCAGTTTGGGGCGAAGACCCAATTCACCCCTCCACTTT. Protein product: CASSLGRRPNSPLHF.

The chain uses TRBV2 and TRBJ1-6; the D is unclear. Trimming left V 9 bases short and J 4 bases short, with 13 bases between. The V gene's germline CDR1 is SNHLY and CDR2 FYNNEI. The length of the CDR3 is 14 residues. CDR3 sequence: CASFSTPYNSPLHF. The CDR3 DNA sequence: TGTGCCAGTTTTTCGACACCTTATAATTCACCCCTCCACTTT.

This clonotype was seen ten or more times. The genes are TRBV3-1 and TRBJ2-7; D unresolved. V was clipped by 3 bases and J by 0 bases, with 12 bases between them. This CDR3 has 15 residues. Germline values: CDR1 LGHDT, CDR2 YNNKEL (reference sequence). CDR3 residues: CASSQVEDGSYEQYF. CDR3 DNA: TGTGCCAGCAGCCAGGTTGAGGACGGCTCCTACGAGCAGTACTTC.

This clonotype was found many times. The chain combines TRBV20-1 with TRBJ2-1; 8 bases agree with TRBD2. Per the germline V gene, CDR1 is DFQATT and CDR2 is SNEGSKA (reference sequence). The trim removed 6 bases at V and 8 bases at J, leaving 12 bases unmatched. The CDR3 is 14 residues long. The CDR3 protein is CSASAGALSDEQFF. CDR3 in DNA: TGCAGTGCGTCAGCGGGAGCCCTCTCGGATGAGCAGTTCTTC.

This clonotype was counted many times. The chain uses TRBV28 and TRBJ2-3; D might be TRBD2 (6 bases). V was clipped by 6 bases and J by 0 bases, with 19 bases between them. The germline gives CDR1 MDHEN, CDR2 SYDVKM. The CDR3 has 17 residues. CDR3 bases: TGTGCCAGCAGAAGTTTACTTTCGGGACTTAGCACAGATACGCAGTATTTT. Residues: CASRSLLSGLSTDTQYF.

This clonotype was picked up many times. The chain couples TRBV15 to TRBJ1-4; D not resolved. The CDR3 is 16 amino acids. The V gene's germline CDR1 is LNHNV and CDR2 YYDKDF (reference sequence). The ends were cut back, 0 bases at V and 8 bases at J, with 16 bases in the middle. CDR3 sequence: CATSRDVRVLHEKLFF. The CDR3 bases are TGTGCCACCAGCAGAGATGTAAGGGTCCTTCACGAAAAACTGTTTTTT.

In its sample, this clonotype was seen many times. The V gene is TRBV5-1, the J gene TRBJ1-1; tentatively, D is TRBD1 (5 bases). CDR1 and CDR2 (germline): SGHRS, YFSETQ. Trimming cost V 3 bases and J 4 bases, with 19 bases left between them. This CDR3 contains 16 residues. Written as DNA, the CDR3 is TGCGCCAGCAGCTCGTGGGGGTTGGGCGCGAGCACTGAAGCTTTCTTT. Translation: CASSSWGLGASTEAFF.

This clonotype was seen only a few times. The chain joins TRBV28 to TRBJ2-5; 10 bases line up with TRBD2. CDR3 length: 13 amino acids. The germline V gene encodes CDR1 MDHEN and CDR2 SYDVKM. V lost 6 bases, J lost 12 bases, and 10 bases stayed unmatched. CDR3 sequence (DNA): TGTGCCAGCAGCCCGACACTTACTAGCGGGAAGTACTTC. It codes for CASSPTLTSGKYF.

This clonotype was counted many times. The rearrangement links TRBV6-1 to TRBJ2-2; 7 bases map to TRBD1. Looked up from germline, CDR1 is MNHNS and CDR2 is SASEGT. Germline trimming cut 10 bases from V and 0 bases from J; bases unmatched to any gene: 8. This CDR3 has 15 residues. In DNA, the CDR3 is TGTGCCACGGAAAGGGGGCTCGCGAACACCGGGGAGCTGTTTTTT. Encoded protein: CATERGLANTGELFF.

This clonotype appeared many times. The DNA for the CDR3 is TGTGCCAGCAGTGAAGGCGGGGCCGGGGAAAAACTGTTTTTT. Translation gives CASSEGGAGEKLFF. This sequence joins TRBV2 and TRBJ1-4, with D perhaps TRBD1 (5 bases). V was pared by 1 base and J by 8 bases, with 11 bases between. CDR1 and CDR2 from the germline V gene are SNHLY and FYNNEI. The CDR3 runs 14 residues.

The rearrangement links TRBV9 to TRBJ1-4, with 8 positions matching TRBD1. Unmatched junction bases numbered 1, after V lost 2 bases and J lost 4 bases. The CDR3 has 14 amino acids. The germline CDR1 and CDR2 sequences are SGDLS and YYNGEE. The CDR3 DNA is TGTGCCAGCAGCGTCGACAGGGGTAATGAAAAACTGTTTTTT. Its translation is CASSVDRGNEKLFF.

This clonotype was counted ten times or more. The chain uses TRBV20-1 and TRBJ1-6; 7 nucleotides line up with TRBD1. There are 16 residues in the CDR3. CDR1 and CDR2 (germline): DFQATT, SNEGSKA (reference sequence). V was pared by 3 bases and J by 8 bases, with 13 bases of the junction left unmatched. CDR3 nucleotides: TGCAGTGCTAGGGGACAGTCCTTTGGGGATCATTCACCCCTCCACTTT. Translated: CSARGQSFGDHSPLHF.

This clonotype was recorded many times. The V call is TRBV28, the J call TRBJ2-7; D not certain. The CDR3 contains 12 residues. Trimming took off 8 bases at V and 0 bases at J, with 8 bases between the two ends. Germline V gene lookup returns CDR1 MDHEN and CDR2 SYDVKM. The CDR3 coding sequence is TGTGCCAGCGGAGACACCTCCTACGAGCAGTACTTC. As protein: CASGDTSYEQYF.

The chain recombines TRBV20-1 with TRBJ2-1; 7 bases align to TRBD2. The junction had 9 bases not matched to a gene; V was cut back by 6 bases and J by 4 bases. CDR1 DFQATT and CDR2 SNEGSKA come from the germline V gene (reference sequence). The CDR3 has 14 residues. The CDR3 DNA follows: TGCAGTGCCGAGCGGGCTAGCGGTTACAATGAGCAGTTCTTC. This gives the protein CSAERASGYNEQFF.

This clonotype has ten or more counts. This sequence joins TRBV7-8 and TRBJ2-1; no clear D. This CDR3 spans 14 amino acids. Trimming took off 5 bases at V and 1 base at J, with 9 bases between the two ends. The germline gives CDR1 SGHVS, CDR2 FQNEAQ. CDR3 DNA: TGTGCCAGCAGCCCTTCAGCTTCCTACAATGAGCAGTTCTTC. Translation: CASSPSASYNEQFF.

This clonotype was observed many times. The chain joins TRBV7-9 to TRBJ1-1; 7 nucleotides align to TRBD1. The V segment lost 5 bases and the J segment 8 bases; nucleotides outside the gene matches: 5. There are 12 residues in the CDR3. Germline V gene sequence: CDR1 SEHNR, CDR2 FQNEAQ (reference sequence). This chain's CDR3 is CASSRTGGEAFF. The DNA for the CDR3 is TGTGCCAGCAGCCGGACAGGTGGGGAAGCTTTCTTT. Looking up the rest from reference TRBV7-9 and TRBJ1-1 gives the full variable domain: DTGVSQNPRHKITKRGQNVTFRCDPISEHNRLYWYRQTLGQGPEFLTYFQNEAQLEKSRLLSDRFSAERPKGSFSTLEIQRTEQGDSAMYLCASSRTGGEAFFGQGTRLTVV.

J is TRBJ1-1 and V is TRBV11-3; D is uncertain. The germline V and J ends were trimmed by 5 bases and 4 bases, with 14 bases remaining between them. Germline CDR1 is SGHNT and CDR2 is YENEEA. The length of the CDR3 is 14 residues. The CDR3 here is CASSTAAGSTEAFF. As DNA, the CDR3 is TGTGCCAGCAGCACCGCCGCCGGGAGCACTGAAGCTTTCTTT.